Given below is one TCR beta chain in context. This specimen comes from a study of blood T cell repertoires in COVID-19. The wider study: There were acute and convalescent COVID-19 samples, and they came from the United States, Italy and Spain. Nucleic acid was either cDNA or gDNA, and it came from T cells, B-cell-depleted T cells, or PBMCs.

In the original processing: Using reference gene primer amplification, nucleated cell counts were estimated. Here immunoSEQ multiplex PCR was the method, and the copy in TCRdb shows in-frame clones only, minus some. That table gives V, J and clone size, and the DNA gave D and trimming. The sample yields about 87,000 clones, more than 75% seen once. This TCR derives from a man aged 35-49 years with acute or convalescent COVID-19. The sample taken for sequencing was peripheral blood.

CDR3 sequence reads: CASSYNRNTGELFF. CDR3 sequence (DNA): TGTGCCAGCAGTTACAACAGGAACACCGGGGAGCTGTTTTTT. V and J are TRBV6-6 and TRBJ2-2, with D uncertain. The CDR3 extends over 14 amino acids. Germline V gene lookup returns CDR1 MNHNY and CDR2 SVGAGI (reference sequence). Deletions cut 2 bases from V and 1 base from J, with 5 bases between.